One sample yielded the 16 T cell receptor beta chains listed below, sequenced in a study of T cell repertoires in cytomegalovirus infection. TCRdb re-called the reads through MiXCR, storing one row per CDR3 protein. This sample carries hundreds of thousands of distinct CDR3 sequences, around 18% of them seen once, and the ten largest clones take approximately 10%. The sequenced material came from PBMCs. The receptors stem from a human donor in good health (CMV status not recorded). Some clones in this sample may be carry-over from other donors' samples.

The sample holds many counts of this clonotype. This chain joins TRBV18 and TRBJ2-1; no clear D gene. The CDR3 is made up of 16 amino acids. CDR1 is KGHSH, CDR2 LQKENI, per germline. V was shortened by 0 bases and J by 9 bases, with 18 bases between the two germline ends. The CDR3 nucleotides read TGTGCCAGCTCACCACCGTCCCAGCCGCGCTCCGGTGAGCAGTTCTTC. Translating it yields CASSPPSQPRSGEQFF.

The rearrangement joins TRBV20-1 to TRBJ1-5; D unresolved. The CDR3 is made up of 13 amino acids. CDR1 DFQATT and CDR2 SNEGSKA come from the germline V gene (reference sequence). V was cut by 3 bases and J by 3 bases, with 9 bases left in between. The CDR3 DNA reads as TGCAGTGCTAGGGTAGGACTCAATCAGCCCCAGCATTTT. Residues: CSARVGLNQPQHF.

V and J are TRBV10-3 and TRBJ2-2; D remains ambiguous. From germline, CDR1 is ENHRY and CDR2 SYGVKD. The ends were cut back, 4 bases at V and 10 bases at J, with 16 bases in the middle. The CDR3 contains 14 residues. The CDR3 is CAISGEVPILELFF. DNA of the CDR3: TGTGCCATCAGTGGAGAGGTCCCCATCCTGGAGCTGTTTTTT.

The chain carries TRBV5-4 and TRBJ2-7; TRBD1 matches 8 bases. CDR1 is SGHNT and CDR2 is YYREEE in the germline V gene (reference sequence). The CDR3 loop spans 14 amino acids. Trimming cost V 4 bases and J 4 bases; bases outside gene matches: 7. CDR3 nucleotides: TGTGCCAGCAGCGGGCGGGACAGGCCTTACGAGCAGTACTTC. Translating gives CASSGRDRPYEQYF.

This clonotype was seen many times. V is TRBV7-2 and J is TRBJ2-7; D unresolved. This CDR3 spans 13 amino acids. Germline V lookup: CDR1 SGHTA, CDR2 FQGNSA. V lost 1 base to trimming and J lost 3 bases, with 7 bases between them. The CDR3 bases are TGTGCCAGCAGCTTAGGCAGGAGCTACGAGCAGTACTTC. Its protein product is CASSLGRSYEQYF.

This CDR3 is CASSQDWLGTDTQYF. In nucleotides, the CDR3 is TGCGCCAGCAGCCAAGATTGGTTGGGCACAGATACGCAGTATTTT. This chain uses TRBV4-3 with TRBJ2-3, with D hard to call. CDR3 length: 15 amino acids. Germline V CDR1 and CDR2: LGHNA, YSLEER. Trimming shortened V by 0 bases and J by 1 base, and 8 bases separated the two germline ends.

There are a few counts of this clonotype. The chain links TRBV5-3 to TRBJ1-2; 8 bases agree with TRBD1. TRBV5-3 is an ORF; its function is uncertain. This CDR3 has 14 amino acids. J gave up 8 bases and V 8 bases, and 14 bases lay outside the gene matches. CDR3 amino acids: CASSLRQGLSGYTF. The CDR3 region has the DNA TGTGCCAGCAGCCTAAGACAGGGGTTGAGCGGCTACACCTTC.

This clonotype was found many times. The CDR3 DNA sequence: TGTGCCAGCAGCCCCGGGACTGCTAGGGCGGATACGCAGTATTTT. Its translation is CASSPGTARADTQYF. V is TRBV12-3 or TRBV12-4 and J is TRBJ2-3; possible D gene TRBD2, 6 bases. The CDR3 totals 15 residues. Trimming took off 6 bases at V and 6 bases at J, with 19 bases between the two ends.

This clonotype was counted only a few times. The CDR3 region is CAISSSKTDYGYTF. In DNA form, the CDR3 reads TGTGCCATCAGTTCCTCCAAGACCGACTATGGCTACACCTTC. The chain joins TRBV10-3 to TRBJ1-2; D unresolved. The germline gives CDR1 ENHRY, CDR2 SYGVKD. V was shortened by 5 bases and J by 3 bases, with 13 bases between the two germline ends. The CDR3 spans 14 residues.

This clonotype turned up a few times. The chain combines TRBV10-3 with TRBJ2-2, with D possibly TRBD1 on 5 matching bases. With 10 bases removed from V and 8 bases from J, the gap between germline ends came to 14 bases. CDR1 and CDR2 (germline): ENHRY, SYGVKD. This CDR3 region has 12 residues. This chain's CDR3 is CANGAQGGELFF. The CDR3 nucleotides read TGTGCCAACGGCGCCCAGGGAGGGGAGCTGTTTTTT.

This clonotype occurred a few times. The rearrangement joins TRBV2 to TRBJ2-1; D uncertain. Trimming removed 10 bases from V and 0 bases from J, with 13 bases in between. The length of the CDR3 is 14 residues. The germline V gene has CDR1 SNHLY and CDR2 FYNNEI. The CDR3 region has the DNA TGTGCCACCTTGCGAAGGACCTCCTACAATGAGCAGTTCTTC. It specifies CATLRRTSYNEQFF. Full variable domain (remainder filled in from reference TRBV2 and TRBJ2-1): EPEVTQTPSHQVTQMGQEVILRCVPISNHLYFYWYRQILGQKVEFLVSFYNNEISEKSEIFDDQFSVERPDGSNFTLKIRSTKLEDSAMYFCATLRRTSYNEQFFGPGTRLTVL.

This clonotype was seen more than once but under ten times. V is TRBV25-1 and J is TRBJ1-5; weak D call: TRBD1 (6 bases). Trimming cost V 1 base and J 2 bases, with 15 bases left between them. Per the germline V gene, CDR1 is MGHDK and CDR2 is SYGVNS. This CDR3 contains 17 residues. In DNA, the CDR3 is TGTGCCAGCAGTGAATTAGTCGCGGACAGCGGCAATCAGCCCCAGCATTTT. Amino acid sequence: CASSELVADSGNQPQHF.

The CDR3 bases are TGTGCCAGCAGCCAAGGCCCAACTAGCGGTGAGCAGTACTTC. Protein sequence: CASSQGPTSGEQYF. This rearrangement joins TRBV4-2 to TRBJ2-7, with 8 bases that match TRBD2. In germline, CDR1 is LGHNA, CDR2 YNFKEQ. V lost 1 base, J lost 7 bases, and 6 bases stayed unmatched. This CDR3 is 14 amino acids long.

This clonotype was counted between two and nine times. This rearrangement joins TRBV23-1 to TRBJ2-7; TRBD2 is a possible D gene (5 bases). TRBV23-1 is treated as an ORF (open reading frame) with a function not yet certain. CDR3 length: 14 amino acids. Deletions cut 6 bases from V and 6 bases from J, with 18 bases between. The CDR3 region has the DNA TGCGCCAGCAGCCCGCGGTCCGGGGAGTGCGAGCAGTACTTC. It yields the protein CASSPRSGECEQYF.

This chain connects TRBV4-3 to TRBJ1-4; D ambiguous. The CDR3 runs to 16 residues. Between the trimmed V and J ends, which lost 0 bases and 7 bases, there was a span of 15 bases. Germline-derived CDR1 and CDR2 are LGHNA and YSLEER. This chain's CDR3 is CASSQEVTEWSEKLFF. The CDR3 DNA follows: TGCGCCAGCAGCCAAGAGGTAACAGAGTGGAGTGAAAAACTGTTTTTT.

This clonotype came up many times. The chain recombines TRBV7-6 with TRBJ2-2, with D tentatively TRBD2 (5 bases). CDR1 and CDR2 (germline): SGHVS, FNYEAQ. The CDR3 is made up of 17 amino acids. V lost 0 bases and J lost 4, with 15 bases in between. Here the CDR3 DNA reads TGTGCCAGCAGCTTAGCTGCCGCCAGCGGTGGCACCGGGGAGCTGTTTTTT. Amino acids: CASSLAAASGGTGELFF.